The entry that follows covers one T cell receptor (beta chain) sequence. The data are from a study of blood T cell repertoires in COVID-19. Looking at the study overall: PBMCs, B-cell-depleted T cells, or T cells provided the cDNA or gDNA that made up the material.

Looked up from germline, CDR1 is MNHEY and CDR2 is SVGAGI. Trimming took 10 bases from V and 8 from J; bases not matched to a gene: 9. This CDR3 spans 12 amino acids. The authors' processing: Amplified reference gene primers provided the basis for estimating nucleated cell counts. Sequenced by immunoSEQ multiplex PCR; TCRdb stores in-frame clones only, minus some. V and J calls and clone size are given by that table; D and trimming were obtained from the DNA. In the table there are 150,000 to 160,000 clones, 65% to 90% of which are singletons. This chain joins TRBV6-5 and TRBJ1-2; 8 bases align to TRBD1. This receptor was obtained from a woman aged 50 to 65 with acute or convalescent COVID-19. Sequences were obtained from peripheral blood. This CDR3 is CATTRDRRGYTF. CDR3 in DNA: TGTGCCACCACCAGGGACAGGAGGGGCTACACCTTC.